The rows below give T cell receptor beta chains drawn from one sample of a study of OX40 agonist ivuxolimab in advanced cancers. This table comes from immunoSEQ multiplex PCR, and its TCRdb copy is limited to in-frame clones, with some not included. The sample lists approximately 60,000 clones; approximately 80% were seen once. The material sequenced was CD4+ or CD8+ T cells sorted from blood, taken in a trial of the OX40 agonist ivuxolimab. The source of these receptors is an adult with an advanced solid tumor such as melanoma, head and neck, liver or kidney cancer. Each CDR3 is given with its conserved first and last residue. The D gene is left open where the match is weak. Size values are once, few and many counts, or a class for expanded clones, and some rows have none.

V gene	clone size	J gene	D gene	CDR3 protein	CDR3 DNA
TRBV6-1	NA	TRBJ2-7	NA	CASSDSYEQYF	TGTGCCAGCAGTGACTCCTACGAGCAGTACTTC
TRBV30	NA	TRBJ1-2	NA	CAWSVLRGGGYTF	TGTGCCTGGAGTGTACTAAGGGGAGGGGGCTACACCTTC
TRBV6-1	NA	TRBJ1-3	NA	CASSEWSPGNTIYF	TGTGCCAGCAGTGAGTGGTCCCCTGGAAACACCATATATTTT
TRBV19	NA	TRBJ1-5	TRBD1	CASNLRQGGNQPQHF	TGTGCCAGTAATCTCCGACAGGGCGGCAATCAGCCCCAGCATTTT
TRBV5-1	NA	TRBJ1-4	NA	CASSLAGRTNEKLFF	TGCGCCAGCAGCTTGGCGGGCAGAACTAATGAAAAACTGTTTTTT
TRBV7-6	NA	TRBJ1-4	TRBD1	CASSFNRGGGEKLFF	TGTGCCAGCAGCTTCAACAGGGGCGGTGGTGAAAAACTGTTTTTT
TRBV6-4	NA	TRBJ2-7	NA	CASSRDANYEQYF	TGTGCCAGCAGCAGGGACGCTAACTACGAGCAGTACTTC
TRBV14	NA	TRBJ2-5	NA	CASSQLFGARMETQYF	TGTGCCAGCAGCCAACTCTTTGGGGCCCGGATGGAGACCCAGTACTTC
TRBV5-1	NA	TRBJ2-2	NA	CASSLLAVGANTGELFF	TGCGCCAGCAGCTTGTTAGCGGTGGGCGCGAACACCGGGGAGCTGTTTTTT
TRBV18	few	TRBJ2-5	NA	CASSPQHFQETQYF	TGTGCCAGCTCACCGCAACACTTCCAAGAGACCCAGTACTTC
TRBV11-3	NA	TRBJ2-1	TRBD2	CASSLPGLADNNEQFF	TGTGCCAGCAGCCTACCCGGGCTAGCGGATAACAATGAGCAGTTCTTC
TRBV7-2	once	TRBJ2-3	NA	CASSSQTSTDTQYF	TGTGCCAGTTCAAGCCAAACTAGCACAGATACGCAGTATTTT
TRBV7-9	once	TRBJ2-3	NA	CASSLLTGNTDTQYF	TGTGCCAGCAGCTTACTGACAGGAAACACAGATACGCAGTATTTT
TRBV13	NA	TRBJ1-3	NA	CASSLGPVGGNTIYF	TGTGCCAGCAGCTTAGGTCCGGTTGGGGGAAACACCATATATTTT
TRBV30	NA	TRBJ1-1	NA	CAWSVRRTEAFF	TGTGCCTGGAGTGTACGAAGGACTGAAGCTTTCTTT
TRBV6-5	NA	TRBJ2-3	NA	CASSYSVSTDTQYF	TGTGCCAGCAGTTACTCCGTGTCCACAGATACGCAGTATTTT
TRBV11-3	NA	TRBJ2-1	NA	CASSLRQAPYNEQFF	TGTGCCAGCAGCTTAAGACAGGCTCCCTACAATGAGCAGTTCTTC
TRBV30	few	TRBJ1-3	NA	CALGRGAGNTIYF	TGTGCCTTGGGGAGGGGGGCTGGAAACACCATATATTTT
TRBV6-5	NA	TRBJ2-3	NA	CASSYTQGRNTQYF	TGTGCCAGCAGTTACACCCAGGGGCGAAATACGCAGTATTTT
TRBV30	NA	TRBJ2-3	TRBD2	CAWSALGTSGTDTQYF	TGTGCCTGGAGTGCTCTCGGGACTAGCGGCACAGATACGCAGTATTTT
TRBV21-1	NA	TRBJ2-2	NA	CAIPVPKRGAATGELFF	TGTGCCATTCCGGTCCCCAAGCGGGGGGCCGCCACCGGGGAGCTGTTTTTT
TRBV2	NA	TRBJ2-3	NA	CASSEARTRVTDTQYF	TGTGCCAGCAGTGAAGCCCGGACGCGCGTAACAGATACGCAGTATTTT
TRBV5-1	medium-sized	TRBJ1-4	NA	CASSFLPTGDNEKLFF	TGCGCCAGCAGCTTTCTCCCGACAGGAGACAATGAAAAACTGTTTTTT
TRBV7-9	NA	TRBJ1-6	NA	CASSPQSSSYNSPLHF	TGTGCCAGCAGTCCACAGTCCAGCTCCTATAATTCACCCCTCCACTTT
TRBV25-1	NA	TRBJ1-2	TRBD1	CASSRDRGYGYTF	TGTGCCAGCAGCCGGGACAGAGGCTATGGCTACACCTTC
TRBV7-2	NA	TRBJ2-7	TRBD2	CASSSVSGGAYEQYF	TGTGCCAGCAGCTCGGTTAGCGGGGGGGCTTACGAGCAGTACTTC
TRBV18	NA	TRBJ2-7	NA	CASSPGVWDSYEQYF	TGTGCCAGCTCACCTGGGGTTTGGGACTCCTACGAGCAGTACTTC
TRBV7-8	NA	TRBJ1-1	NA	CASSLAGHGGEAFF	TGTGCCAGCAGCTTAGCTGGCCACGGAGGTGAAGCTTTCTTT